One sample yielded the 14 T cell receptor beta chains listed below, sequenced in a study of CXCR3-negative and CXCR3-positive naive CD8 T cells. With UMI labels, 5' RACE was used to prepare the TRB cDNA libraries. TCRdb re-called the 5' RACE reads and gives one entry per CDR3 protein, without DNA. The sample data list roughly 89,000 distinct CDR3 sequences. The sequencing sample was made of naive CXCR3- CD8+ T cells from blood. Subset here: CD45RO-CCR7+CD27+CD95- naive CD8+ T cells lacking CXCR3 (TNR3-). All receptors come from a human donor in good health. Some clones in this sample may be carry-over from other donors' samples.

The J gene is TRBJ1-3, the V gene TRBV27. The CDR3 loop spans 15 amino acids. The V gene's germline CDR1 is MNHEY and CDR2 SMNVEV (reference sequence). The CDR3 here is CASSLSASSGNTIYF.

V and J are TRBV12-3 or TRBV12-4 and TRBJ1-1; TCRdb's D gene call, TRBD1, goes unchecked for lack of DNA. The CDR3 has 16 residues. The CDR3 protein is CASSFSGGARSGEAFF.

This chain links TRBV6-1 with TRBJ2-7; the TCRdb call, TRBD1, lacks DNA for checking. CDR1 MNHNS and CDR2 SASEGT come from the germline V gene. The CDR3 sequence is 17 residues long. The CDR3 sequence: CASSPRAGTGFSYEQYF.

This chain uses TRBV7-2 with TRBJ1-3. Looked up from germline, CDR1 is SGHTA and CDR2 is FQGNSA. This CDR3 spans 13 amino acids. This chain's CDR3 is CASSPPSGNTIYF.

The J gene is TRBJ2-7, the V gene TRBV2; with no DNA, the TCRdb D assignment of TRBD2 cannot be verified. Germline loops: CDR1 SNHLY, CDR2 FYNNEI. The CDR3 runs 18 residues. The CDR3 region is CASSEPTSGGITWHEQYF.

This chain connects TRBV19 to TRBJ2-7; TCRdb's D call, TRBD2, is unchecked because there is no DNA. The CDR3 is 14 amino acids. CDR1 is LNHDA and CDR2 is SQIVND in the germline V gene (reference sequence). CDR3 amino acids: CASSIASATYEQYF.

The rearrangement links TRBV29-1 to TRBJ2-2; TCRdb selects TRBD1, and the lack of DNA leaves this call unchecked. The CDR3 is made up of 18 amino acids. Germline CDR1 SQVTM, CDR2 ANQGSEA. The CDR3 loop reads CSVEDPAKDRGLTGELFF.

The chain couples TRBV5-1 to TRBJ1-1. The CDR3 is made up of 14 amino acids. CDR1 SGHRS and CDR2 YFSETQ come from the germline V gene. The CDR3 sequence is CASQQDGMNTEAFF.

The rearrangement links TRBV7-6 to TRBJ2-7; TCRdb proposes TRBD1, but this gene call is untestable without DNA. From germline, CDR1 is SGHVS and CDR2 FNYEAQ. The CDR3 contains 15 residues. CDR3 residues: CASSSGQGAMGEQYF.

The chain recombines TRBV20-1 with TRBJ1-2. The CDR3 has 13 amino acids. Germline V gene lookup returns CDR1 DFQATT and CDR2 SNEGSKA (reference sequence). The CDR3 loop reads CSAREGKSYGYTF.

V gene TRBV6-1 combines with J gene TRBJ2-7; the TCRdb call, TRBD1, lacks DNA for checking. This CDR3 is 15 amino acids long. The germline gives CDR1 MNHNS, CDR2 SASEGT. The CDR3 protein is CASNPYRDSFYEQYF.

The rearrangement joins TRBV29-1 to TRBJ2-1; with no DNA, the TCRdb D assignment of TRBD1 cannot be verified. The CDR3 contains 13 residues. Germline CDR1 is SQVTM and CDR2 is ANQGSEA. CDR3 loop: CSVETGGSNEQFF.

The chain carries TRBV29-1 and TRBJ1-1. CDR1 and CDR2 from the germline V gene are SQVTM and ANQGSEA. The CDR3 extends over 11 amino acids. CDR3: CSVVLNTEAFF. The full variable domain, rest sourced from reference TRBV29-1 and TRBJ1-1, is SAVISQKPSRDICQRGTSLTIQCQVDSQVTMMFWYRQQPGQSLTLIATANQGSEATYESGFVIDKFPISRPNLTFSTLTVSNMSPEDSSIYLCSVVLNTEAFFGQGTRLTVV.

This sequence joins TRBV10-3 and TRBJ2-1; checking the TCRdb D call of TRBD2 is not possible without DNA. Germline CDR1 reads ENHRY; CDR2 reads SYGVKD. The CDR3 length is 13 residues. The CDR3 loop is CATEGDSYNEQFF.